The sample holds many counts of the clone carrying this T cell receptor beta chain. Its antigen is unidentified. Researchers used genomic DNA as the template to profile TCR beta VDJ and CDR3. TCRdb independently ran MiXCR on the reads; one entry per CDR3 protein. In the table there are 150,000 to 200,000 distinct CDR3 sequences, about 47% of which are singletons. This specimen belongs to a study of CD8+CD57+ T cells in acquired aplastic anemia. Trimming left V 1 base short and J 2 bases short, with 12 bases between. The CDR3 runs 15 residues. The V gene's germline CDR1 is SEHNR and CDR2 FQNEAQ (reference sequence). Whole-study results and caveats: Controls did not differ significantly from patients in CD8+ Simpson's diversity.

The sequenced material came from sorted CD4+, CD8+, or CD8+CD57+ T cells (not recorded which) from PBMCs. The genes are TRBV7-9 and TRBJ2-7; D unclear. The clonotype was recovered from a human donor in good health. CDR3 nucleotide sequence: TGTGCCAGCAGCTTAGGTTGGCAGGTCCCCTACGAGCAGTACTTC. Encoded protein: CASSLGWQVPYEQYF.